This TCR beta chain was sequenced for a study of T cells after yellow fever vaccination. Trimming took off 5 bases at V and 0 bases at J, with 11 bases between the two ends. The CDR3 has 14 residues. Germline CDR1 DFQATT, CDR2 SNEGSKA (reference sequence). Production of TCR cDNA was by 5'RACE template switching, which also added a universal primer site and UMIs. TCRdb processed the 5' RACE reads anew with MiXCR; each CDR3 protein has one entry. The sample has around 610,000 distinct CDR3 sequences; roughly 14% are singletons. This clonotype originated in a man aged 25 to 40 who received the YFV17D yellow fever vaccine. This sample comprised PBMCs, obtained on the day of the yellow fever booster vaccination. This chain links TRBV20-1 with TRBJ2-4, with D possibly matching TRBD1 (6 bases). The CDR3 is CSALQGLAKNIQYF. The DNA for the CDR3 is TGCAGTGCTCTACAGGGTCTAGCCAAAAACATTCAGTACTTC.